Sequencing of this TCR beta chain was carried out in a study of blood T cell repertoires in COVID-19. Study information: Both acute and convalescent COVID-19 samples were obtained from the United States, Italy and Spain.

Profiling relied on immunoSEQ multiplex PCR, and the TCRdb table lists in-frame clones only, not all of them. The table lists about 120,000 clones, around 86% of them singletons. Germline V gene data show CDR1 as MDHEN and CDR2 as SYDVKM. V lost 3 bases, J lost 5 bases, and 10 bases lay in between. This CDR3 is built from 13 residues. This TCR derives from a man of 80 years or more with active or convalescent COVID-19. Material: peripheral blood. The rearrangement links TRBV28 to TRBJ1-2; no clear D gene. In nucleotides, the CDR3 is TGTGCCAGCAGTTTGCACAGCTCGTATGGCTACACCTTC. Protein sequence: CASSLHSSYGYTF.